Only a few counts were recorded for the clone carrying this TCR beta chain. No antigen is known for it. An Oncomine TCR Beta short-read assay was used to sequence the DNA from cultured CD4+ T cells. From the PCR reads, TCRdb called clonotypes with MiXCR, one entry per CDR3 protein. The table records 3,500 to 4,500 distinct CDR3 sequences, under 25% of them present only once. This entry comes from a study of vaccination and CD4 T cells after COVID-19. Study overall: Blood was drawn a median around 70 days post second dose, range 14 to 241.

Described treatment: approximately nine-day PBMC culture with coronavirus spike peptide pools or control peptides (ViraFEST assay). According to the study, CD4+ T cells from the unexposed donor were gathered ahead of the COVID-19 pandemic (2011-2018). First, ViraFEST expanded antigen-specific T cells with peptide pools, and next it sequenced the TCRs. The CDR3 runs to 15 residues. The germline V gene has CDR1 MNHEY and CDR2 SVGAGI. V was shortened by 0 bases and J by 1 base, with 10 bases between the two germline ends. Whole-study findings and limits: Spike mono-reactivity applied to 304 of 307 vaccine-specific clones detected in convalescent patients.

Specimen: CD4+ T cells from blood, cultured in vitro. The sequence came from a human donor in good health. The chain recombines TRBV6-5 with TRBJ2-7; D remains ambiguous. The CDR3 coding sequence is TGTGCCAGCAGTTACTCGGTGAAGGGATCCTACGAGCAGTACTTC. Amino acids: CASSYSVKGSYEQYF.